The 18 T cell receptor beta chains below come from one sample, sequenced in a study of CD8 T cells in Susac syndrome. Random hexamers were used to reverse transcribe an amount of roughly 0.45 to 1 ug RNA. A single record per CDR3 protein comes from TCRdb applying MiXCR to the immunoSEQ multiplex PCR reads. In the table there are approximately 77,000 distinct CDR3 sequences, around 93% of which are singletons. The sample taken for sequencing was CD4+ T cells from PBMCs. These receptors came from a human donor with Susac syndrome.

V gene TRBV5-1 combines with J gene TRBJ2-1; D may be TRBD2 (6 bases). Germline values: CDR1 SGHRS, CDR2 YFSETQ. V lost 4 bases to trimming and J lost 6 bases, with 17 bases between them. The CDR3 runs to 15 residues. CDR3 sequence reads: CASSTGTGDFNEQFF. CDR3 in DNA: TGCGCCAGCAGCACCGGGACTGGTGATTTCAATGAGCAGTTCTTC.

The rearrangement uses TRBV18 and TRBJ1-1; D perhaps matches TRBD1 (6 bases). Trimming stripped 5 bases from V and 1 base from J, with 8 bases between. CDR1 KGHSH and CDR2 LQKENI come from the germline V gene. The CDR3 has 13 residues. CDR3 nucleotides: TGTGCCAGCTCATCGGACAGGAACACTGAAGCTTTCTTT. Its protein is CASSSDRNTEAFF.

This rearrangement joins TRBV9 to TRBJ1-5, with unresolved D. V shed 0 bases and J shed 6 bases, with 13 bases lying between them. Germline CDR1 is SGDLS and CDR2 is YYNGEE. CDR3 length equals 15 residues. The CDR3: CASSVGPTGSQPQHF. The CDR3 bases are TGTGCCAGCAGCGTAGGCCCGACTGGTAGTCAGCCCCAGCATTTT.

The chain couples TRBV5-6 to TRBJ1-4; D gene uncertain. The V and J ends lost 5 bases and 5 bases respectively, with 10 bases between them. The CDR3 is 13 amino acids. In germline, CDR1 is SGHDT, CDR2 YYEEEE. CDR3 sequence: CASSRGFNEKLFF. In nucleotides, the CDR3 is TGTGCCAGCAGTCGGGGTTTCAATGAAAAACTGTTTTTT.

The chain recombines TRBV6-2 or TRBV6-3 with TRBJ2-1; a possible D gene is TRBD2 (6 bases). Between the trimmed V and J ends, which lost 6 bases and 4 bases, there was a span of 10 bases. Germline CDR1 reads MNHEY; CDR2 reads SVGEGT. The CDR3 is 13 amino acids. The CDR3 spells CASRDAGYNEQFF. CDR3 nucleotide sequence: TGTGCCAGCAGGGACGCGGGGTACAATGAGCAGTTCTTC.

This chain joins TRBV7-6 and TRBJ1-3; D is possibly TRBD1 (5 bases). Germline CDR1 reads SGHVS; CDR2 reads FNYEAQ. Trimming shortened V by 5 bases and J by 2 bases, and 19 bases separated the two germline ends. The CDR3 is 17 residues long. In nucleotides, the CDR3 is TGTGCCAGCAGCCCCATGCCCGGGGCAGTGACTGGAAACACCATATATTTT. As protein: CASSPMPGAVTGNTIYF.

The rearrangement joins TRBV6-6 to TRBJ1-5, with TRBD1 as a possible D gene (5 bases). Trimming took off 2 bases at V and 3 bases at J, with 8 bases between the two ends. Per germline, CDR1 MNHNY and CDR2 SVGAGI (reference sequence). The CDR3 runs to 14 residues. The CDR3, as DNA: TGTGCCAGCAGTTACAGGGACCTCAATCAGCCCCAGCATTTT. This translates into CASSYRDLNQPQHF.

This chain uses TRBV7-2 with TRBJ2-3, with D perhaps matching TRBD1 or TRBD2 (5 bases each). V lost 5 bases, J lost 2 bases, and 14 bases lay in between. This CDR3 is built from 15 residues. The germline V gene has CDR1 SGHTA and CDR2 FQGNSA. The CDR3 spells CASSLRAGTTDTQYF. DNA for the CDR3: TGTGCCAGCAGCCTACGAGCCGGGACCACAGATACGCAGTATTTT.

The chain has TRBV29-1 and TRBJ2-5; perhaps TRBD1 as D (6 bases). The germline V gene encodes CDR1 SQVTM and CDR2 ANQGSEA. Trimming stripped 3 bases from V and 4 bases from J, with 12 bases between. The CDR3 totals 13 residues. CDR3 in amino acids: CSVEGRGPETQYF. In DNA, the CDR3 is TGCAGCGTTGAGGGCAGGGGCCCAGAGACCCAGTACTTC.

V usage is TRBV20-1 and J usage is TRBJ2-5, with 7 bases that match TRBD2. Trimming took 6 bases from V and 5 from J; bases not matched to a gene: 12. Per germline, CDR1 DFQATT and CDR2 SNEGSKA (reference sequence). The CDR3 length is 14 residues. The CDR3 DNA follows: TGCAGTGCCCCCCGTGGGGGGGATAGCGAGACCCAGTACTTC. Translation gives CSAPRGGDSETQYF.

The J gene is TRBJ1-3, the V gene TRBV12-3 or TRBV12-4; the D is unclear. The CDR3 totals 14 residues. V lost 6 bases and J 7 bases, leaving 16 bases between the germline ends. The DNA for the CDR3 is TGTGCCAGCAGCCACCGGGTCTCGGTGAACACCATATATTTT. Translated, it gives CASSHRVSVNTIYF.

The CDR3 spells CASSHQVEGVGTQYF. The CDR3 nucleotides read TGTGCCAGCAGCCACCAGGTAGAAGGGGTCGGGACCCAGTACTTC. The chain uses TRBV7-9 and TRBJ2-5; tentatively, D is TRBD1 (5 bases). Germline assignment: CDR1 SEHNR and CDR2 FQNEAQ (reference sequence). The CDR3 is 15 residues long. Trimming removed 5 bases from V and 7 bases from J, with 20 bases in between.

The rearrangement uses TRBV4-2 and TRBJ2-1; 8 bases are shared with TRBD1. Trimming removed 4 bases from V and 4 bases from J; junction bases left unmatched: 6. The CDR3 has 15 amino acids. CDR1 and CDR2 from the germline V gene are LGHNA and YNFKEQ. CDR3 DNA sequence: TGTGCCAGCAGCCCCACGGGACAGGAATACAATGAGCAGTTCTTC. Translating it yields CASSPTGQEYNEQFF.

The gene calls are TRBV5-1 and TRBJ2-7; 7 bases fit TRBD2. The CDR3 has 14 residues. With 0 bases clipped from V and 3 bases from J, the junction kept 3 bases outside the gene matches. The germline CDR1 and CDR2 sequences are SGHRS and YFSETQ. The DNA for the CDR3 is TGCGCCAGCAGCTTGGCGGGGACTAACTACGAGCAGTACTTC. This translates into CASSLAGTNYEQYF.

The CDR3 loop reads CATSKYQETQYF. CDR3 nucleotides: TGTGCCACCAGTAAATACCAAGAGACCCAGTACTTC. The chain recombines TRBV15 with TRBJ2-5; D remains unclear. Looked up from germline, CDR1 is LNHNV and CDR2 is YYDKDF (reference sequence). Trimming stripped 6 bases from V and 0 bases from J, with 5 bases between. This CDR3 is built from 12 residues.

This chain connects TRBV7-2 to TRBJ2-6; no firm D call. The V end was cut by 5 bases, the J end by 5 bases, with 7 bases between. This CDR3 has 13 amino acids. Germline CDR1 and CDR2: SGHTA and FQGNSA. The chain's CDR3 is CASSLNRANVLTF. The CDR3 DNA follows: TGTGCCAGCAGCCTGAACAGGGCCAACGTCCTGACTTTC.

As DNA, the CDR3 is TGTGCCAGTATAGATCTCTCTCGCGGGAGTCAGGCAGATACGCAGTATTTT. Its translation: CASIDLSRGSQADTQYF. J is TRBJ2-3 and V is TRBV19; TRBD2 matches at 7 bases. CDR3 length: 17 residues. Trimming removed 7 bases from V and 4 bases from J; junction bases left unmatched: 17. Germline CDR1 is LNHDA and CDR2 is SQIVND (reference sequence).

The chain employs TRBV12-3 or TRBV12-4 and TRBJ2-7; 8 bases map to TRBD1. The trim removed 4 bases at V and 0 bases at J, leaving 14 bases unmatched. The CDR3 extends over 18 amino acids. CDR3 coding DNA: TGTGCCAGCAGTTCGGACAGGGTATCCCGCCCGGGCTCCTACGAGCAGTACTTC. Translated: CASSSDRVSRPGSYEQYF.